This T cell receptor beta chain was retrieved from a study of identical twins. Regarding the study as a whole: The study found that models underestimated out-of-frame TCR alpha sharing in monozygotic twins. With abundant cord blood beta clonotypes, insertions were fewer; memory repertoires showed no such pattern.

All donors comprised healthy Caucasians. The CDR3 covers 11 residues. Germline-derived CDR1 and CDR2 are KGHDR and SFDVKD. The V end was cut by 6 bases, the J end by 3 bases, with 5 bases between. This clonotype was counted ten times or more. What it binds is not known. MiXCR, run by TCRdb on the 5' RACE reads, gives a single entry per CDR3 protein. The table includes under 300,000 distinct CDR3 sequences, approximately 8.6% detected once. The sample also formed part of further work on yellow fever vaccine responses in identical twins. That publication notes: A vaccine T cell response that seemed partly convergent and partly personalized was reported in twins.

This receptor was obtained from a woman aged 18-35 years in good health. The V gene is TRBV24-1, the J gene TRBJ2-7; D remains ambiguous. The sequenced material came from CD8+ T cells sorted from blood. DNA of the CDR3: TGTGCCACCAGTCGCGGCTACGAGCAGTACTTC. Translated: CATSRGYEQYF.